This TCR beta chain was profiled in a study of blood T cell repertoires in COVID-19. On the study more broadly: PBMCs, B-cell-depleted T cells, or T cells provided the cDNA or gDNA that made up the material.

Data came from immunoSEQ multiplex PCR; TCRdb stores just in-frame clones and leaves some out. Altogether about 70,000 clones are present, roughly 76% being singletons, with the ten largest covering around 20%. The CDR3 has 14 amino acids. V dropped 7 bases and J dropped 5; count of bases not matched to a gene: 8. Germline V gene lookup returns CDR1 SGHVS and CDR2 FQNEAQ. The receptor's source is a woman in her seventies with acute or convalescent COVID-19. Sequencing used peripheral blood. The chain combines TRBV7-8 with TRBJ2-1, with 7 bases identical to TRBD1. CDR3 sequence reads: CASIQWDRDNEQFF. The CDR3 bases are TGTGCCAGCATCCAGTGGGACAGAGACAATGAGCAGTTCTTC.